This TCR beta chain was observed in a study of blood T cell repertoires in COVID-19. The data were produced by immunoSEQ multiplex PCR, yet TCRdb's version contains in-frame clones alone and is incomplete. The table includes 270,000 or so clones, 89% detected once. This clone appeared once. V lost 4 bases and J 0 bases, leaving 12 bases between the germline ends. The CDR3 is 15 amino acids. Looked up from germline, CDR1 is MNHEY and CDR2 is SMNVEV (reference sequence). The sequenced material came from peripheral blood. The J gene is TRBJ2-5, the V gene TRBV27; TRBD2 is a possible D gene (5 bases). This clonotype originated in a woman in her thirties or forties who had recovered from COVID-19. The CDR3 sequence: CASSSLAPYQETQYF. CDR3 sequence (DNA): TGTGCCAGCAGTTCCCTAGCCCCGTACCAAGAGACCCAGTACTTC.